This T cell receptor beta chain was retrieved from a study of blood T cell repertoires in COVID-19. Turning to the study itself: COVID-19 samples from acute and convalescent phases originated in the United States, Italy and Spain.

Clones were sequenced by immunoSEQ multiplex PCR, and TCRdb holds only the in-frame ones, with some missing. The sample consists of tens of thousands of clones, around 87% of them appearing once. After removal of 0 bases from V and 7 bases from J, the junction contained 6 bases not matched to a gene. Germline loops: CDR1 SGHRS, CDR2 YFSETQ. The CDR3 sequence is 15 residues long. This clone was seen a single time. This clonotype was obtained from a human donor in a cohort sampled during active COVID-19. The donor label of this sample is uncertain. This chain links TRBV5-1 with TRBJ1-5, with TRBD1 matching over 8 bases. Sequencing was done on a sample of peripheral blood. CDR3 sequence (DNA): TGCGCCAGCAGCTTGGGGACAGGGAAGGTGCAGCCCCAGCATTTT. Amino acids: CASSLGTGKVQPQHF.